The TCR beta chain under discussion was sequenced for a study of beta chain features in type 1 diabetes. Every isolated RNA sample was fully reverse transcribed, so sequencing captured expressed TCRB transcripts. Here immunoSEQ multiplex PCR was the method, and the copy in TCRdb shows in-frame clones only, minus some. Of 250,000 or so clones listed, over 65% are singletons. Findings and caveats of the study: A moderate, significant TCRB CDR3 shortening appeared in type 1 diabetes across four CD4+ subsets.

V was shortened by 1 base and J by 4 bases, with 7 bases between the two germline ends. The CDR3 contains 14 residues. Looked up from germline, CDR1 is SGHTA and CDR2 is FQGNSA. This clone was seen a single time. Its antigen remains unknown. The chain carries TRBV7-2 and TRBJ2-2; D unresolved. The source material was naive CD4+ T cells from blood. This TCR was sampled from a man aged 25 to 40 in good health. The CDR3 protein is CASSLEAVTGELFF. The CDR3 DNA follows: TGTGCCAGCAGCTTAGAGGCTGTCACCGGGGAGCTGTTTTTT.